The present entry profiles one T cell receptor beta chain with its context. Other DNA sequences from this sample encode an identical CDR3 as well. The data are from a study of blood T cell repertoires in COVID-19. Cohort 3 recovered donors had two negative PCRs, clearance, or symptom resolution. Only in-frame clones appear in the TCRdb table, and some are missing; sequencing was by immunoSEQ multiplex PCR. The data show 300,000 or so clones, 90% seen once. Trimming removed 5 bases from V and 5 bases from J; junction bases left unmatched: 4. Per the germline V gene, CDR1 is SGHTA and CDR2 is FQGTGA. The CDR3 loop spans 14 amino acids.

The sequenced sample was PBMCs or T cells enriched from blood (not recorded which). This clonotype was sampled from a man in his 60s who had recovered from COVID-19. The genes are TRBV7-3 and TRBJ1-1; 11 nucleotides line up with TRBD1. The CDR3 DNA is TGTGCCAGCAGCCCGGGGACAGGGGGGACTGAAGCTTTCTTT. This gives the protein CASSPGTGGTEAFF. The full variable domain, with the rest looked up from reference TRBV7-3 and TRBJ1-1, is GAGVSQTPSNKVTEKGKYVELRCDPISGHTALYWYRQSLGQGPEFLIYFQGTGAADDSGLPNDRFFAVRPEGSVSTLKIQRTERGDSAVYLCASSPGTGGTEAFFGQGTRLTVV.